This T cell receptor (beta chain) was profiled in a study of cytomegalovirus exposure and HLA in healthy donors. General observations from the study: Highly shared sequence variants in one cluster were likely a sequencing artifact.

With 60 Vbeta and 13 Jbeta primers, the PCR was carried out. Data came from immunoSEQ multiplex PCR; TCRdb stores just in-frame clones and leaves some out. The table lists 90,000 or so clones, roughly four fifths of them singletons, with roughly 3.8% in the top ten. On this clone itself: Its antigen is not identified.

CDR1 SGHRS and CDR2 YFSETQ come from the germline V gene. The trim removed 2 bases at V and 1 base at J, leaving 12 bases unmatched. The CDR3 is made up of 18 amino acids. This clonotype was sampled from a man aged 50 or older in good health and CMV-seronegative. The sequenced material came from PBMCs. The chain links TRBV5-1 to TRBJ1-5, with TRBD1 matching over 7 bases. DNA for the CDR3: TGCGCCAGCAGCTTTTTTCCTAGAGGGACAGCCAGCAATCAGCCCCAGCATTTT. Encoded protein: CASSFFPRGTASNQPQHF.